This T cell receptor (beta chain) was captured in a study of blood T cell repertoires in COVID-19. The CDR3 sequence is 16 residues long. Germline CDR1 reads SGHDT; CDR2 reads YYEEEE. The V and J ends lost 0 bases and 2 bases, in that order; junction bases with no gene match: 7. Some clones are missing from TCRdb's copy, which holds only in-frame ones; the method was immunoSEQ multiplex PCR. The sample includes under 65,000 clones, 87% of them seen just once. The chain is built from TRBV5-6 and TRBJ2-7; 8 bases are a match to TRBD2. The sequence was collected from a woman aged 55-69 years with COVID-19, enrolled during active disease. Sequencing was done on a sample of peripheral blood. As DNA, the CDR3 is TGTGCCAGCAGCTTGGAAAAAGCGGGAGTCACCTACGAGCAGTACTTC. Amino acids: CASSLEKAGVTYEQYF.